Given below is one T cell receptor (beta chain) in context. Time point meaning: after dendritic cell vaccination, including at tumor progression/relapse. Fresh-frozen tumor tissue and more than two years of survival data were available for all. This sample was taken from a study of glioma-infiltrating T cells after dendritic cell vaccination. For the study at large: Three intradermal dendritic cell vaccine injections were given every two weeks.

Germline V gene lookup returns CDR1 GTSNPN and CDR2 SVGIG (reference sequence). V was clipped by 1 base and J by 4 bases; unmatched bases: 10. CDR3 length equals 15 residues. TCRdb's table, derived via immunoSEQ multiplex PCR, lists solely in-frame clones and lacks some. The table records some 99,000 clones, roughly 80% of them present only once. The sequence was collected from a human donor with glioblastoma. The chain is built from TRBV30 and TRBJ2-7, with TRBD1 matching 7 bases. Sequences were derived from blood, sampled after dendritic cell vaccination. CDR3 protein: CAWSALISRGYEQYF. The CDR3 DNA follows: TGTGCCTGGAGTGCTTTAATCTCCAGGGGGTACGAGCAGTACTTC.